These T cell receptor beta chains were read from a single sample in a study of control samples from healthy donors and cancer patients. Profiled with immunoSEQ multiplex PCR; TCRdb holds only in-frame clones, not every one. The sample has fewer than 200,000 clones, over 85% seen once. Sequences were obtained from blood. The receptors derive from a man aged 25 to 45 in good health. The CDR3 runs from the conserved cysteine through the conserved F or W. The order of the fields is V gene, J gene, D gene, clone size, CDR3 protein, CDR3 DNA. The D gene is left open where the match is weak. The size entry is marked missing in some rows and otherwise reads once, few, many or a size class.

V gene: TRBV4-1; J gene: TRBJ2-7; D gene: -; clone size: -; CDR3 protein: CASSQAGAGEQYF; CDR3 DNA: TGCGCCAGCAGCCAGGCAGGGGCTGGGGAGCAGTACTTC
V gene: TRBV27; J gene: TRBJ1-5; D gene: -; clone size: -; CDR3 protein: CASSSDRGQPQHF; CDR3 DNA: TGTGCCAGCAGTTCCGACAGAGGTCAGCCCCAGCATTTT
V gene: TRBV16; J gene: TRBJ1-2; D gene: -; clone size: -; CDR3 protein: CASSLLDSNYGYTF; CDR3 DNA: TGTGCCAGCAGCCTCCTGGACAGTAACTATGGCTACACCTTC
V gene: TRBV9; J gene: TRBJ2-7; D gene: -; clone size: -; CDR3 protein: CASSPTDTYEQYF; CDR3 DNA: TGTGCCAGCAGCCCTACAGATACCTACGAGCAGTACTTC
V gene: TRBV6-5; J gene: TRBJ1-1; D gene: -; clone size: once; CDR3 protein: CASSYEWFGADTEAFF; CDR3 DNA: TGTGCCAGCAGTTATGAGTGGTTCGGGGCGGACACTGAAGCTTTCTTT
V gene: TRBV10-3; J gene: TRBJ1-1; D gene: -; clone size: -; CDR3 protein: CAISATANTEAFF; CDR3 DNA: TGTGCCATCAGCGCGACAGCGAACACTGAAGCTTTCTTT
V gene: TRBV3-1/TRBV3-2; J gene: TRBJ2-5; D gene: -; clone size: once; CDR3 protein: CASSRISTGRRAETQYF; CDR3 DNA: TGTGCCAGCAGCCGCATAAGCACAGGGAGGAGAGCAGAGACCCAGTACTTC
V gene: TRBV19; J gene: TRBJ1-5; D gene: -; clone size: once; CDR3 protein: CASSIDSGGSQPQHF; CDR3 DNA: TGTGCCAGTAGTATAGACTCCGGGGGCAGCCAGCCCCAGCATTTT
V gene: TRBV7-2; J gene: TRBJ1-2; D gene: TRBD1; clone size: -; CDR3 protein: CASSFAGGAYYGYTF; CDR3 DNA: TGTGCCAGCAGCTTCGCAGGGGGCGCTTACTATGGCTACACCTTC
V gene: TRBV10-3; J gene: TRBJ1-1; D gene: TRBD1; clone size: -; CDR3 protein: CAIRQTGTGNTEAFF; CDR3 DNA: TGTGCCATCAGACAAACCGGGACAGGGAACACTGAAGCTTTCTTT
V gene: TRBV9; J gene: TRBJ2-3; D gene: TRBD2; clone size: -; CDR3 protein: CASSRGLAGSTDTQYF; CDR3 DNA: TGTGCCAGCAGTCGCGGACTAGCGGGCAGCACAGATACGCAGTATTTT
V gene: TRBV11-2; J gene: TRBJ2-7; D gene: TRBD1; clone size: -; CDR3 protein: CASSLGLGRGKYEQYF; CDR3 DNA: TGTGCCAGCAGCTTAGGTTTGGGCAGGGGGAAGTACGAGCAGTACTTC
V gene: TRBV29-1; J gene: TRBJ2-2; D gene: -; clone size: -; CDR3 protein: CSVEVLASGELFF; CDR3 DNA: TGCAGCGTTGAAGTCCTTGCGTCTGGGGAGCTGTTTTTT
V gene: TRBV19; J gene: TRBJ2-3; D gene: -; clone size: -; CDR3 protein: CASGGEGLGDTQYF; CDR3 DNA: TGTGCCAGTGGGGGAGAGGGGTTGGGAGATACGCAGTATTTT
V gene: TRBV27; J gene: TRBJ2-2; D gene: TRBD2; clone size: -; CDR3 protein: CASSLYEGGTGELFF; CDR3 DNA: TGTGCCAGCAGTTTATACGAGGGAGGGACCGGGGAGCTGTTTTTT
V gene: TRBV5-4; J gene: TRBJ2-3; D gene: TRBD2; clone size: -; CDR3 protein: CASSSPERGAGDTQYF; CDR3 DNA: TGTGCCAGCAGCTCTCCCGAGCGGGGGGCTGGGGATACGCAGTATTTT
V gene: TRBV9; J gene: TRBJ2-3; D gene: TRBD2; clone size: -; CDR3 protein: CASSGTSGGVTDTQYF; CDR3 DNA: TGTGCCAGCAGCGGCACTAGCGGGGGGGTGACAGATACGCAGTATTTT
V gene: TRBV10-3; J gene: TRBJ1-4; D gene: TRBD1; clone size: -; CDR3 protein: CAISDRGQGNEKLFF; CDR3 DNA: TGTGCCATCAGTGATAGGGGGCAGGGTAATGAAAAACTGTTTTTT
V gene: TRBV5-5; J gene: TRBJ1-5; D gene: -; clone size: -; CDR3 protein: CASSLSGTNPVEPQHF; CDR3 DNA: TGTGCCAGCAGCTTGTCCGGGACAAATCCCGTAGAGCCCCAGCATTTT
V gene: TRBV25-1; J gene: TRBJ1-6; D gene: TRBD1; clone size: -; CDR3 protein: CASSEPGGSSPLHF; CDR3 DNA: TGTGCCAGCAGTGAACCAGGGGGCAGTTCACCCCTCCACTTT
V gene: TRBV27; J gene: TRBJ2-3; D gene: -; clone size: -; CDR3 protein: CASSSTGPRDTQYF; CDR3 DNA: TGTGCCAGCAGTTCGACAGGCCCCCGGGATACGCAGTATTTT
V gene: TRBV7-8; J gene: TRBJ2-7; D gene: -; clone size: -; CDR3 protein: CASSSPYEQYF; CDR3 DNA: TGTGCCAGCAGCTCTCCTTACGAGCAGTACTTC
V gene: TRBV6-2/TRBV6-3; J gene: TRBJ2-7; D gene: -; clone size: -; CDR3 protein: CASSYGAVSYEQYF; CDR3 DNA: TGTGCCAGCAGTTATGGGGCAGTGTCCTACGAGCAGTACTTC
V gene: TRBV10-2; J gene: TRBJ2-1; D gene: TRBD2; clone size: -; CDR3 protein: CASSMIASGNHEQFF; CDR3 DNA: TGCGCCAGCAGTATGATAGCTAGCGGGAACCATGAGCAGTTCTTC
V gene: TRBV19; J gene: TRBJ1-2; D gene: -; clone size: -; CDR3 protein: CASSQMDSGYGYTF; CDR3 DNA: TGTGCCAGTAGTCAGATGGACAGTGGCTATGGCTACACCTTC
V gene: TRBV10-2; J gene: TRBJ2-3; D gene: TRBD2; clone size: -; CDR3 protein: CASSESGGSTDTQYF; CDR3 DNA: TGCGCCAGCAGTGAGAGCGGGGGGTCCACAGATACGCAGTATTTT
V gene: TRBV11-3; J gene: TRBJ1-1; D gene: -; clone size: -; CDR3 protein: CASSLNRDTEAFF; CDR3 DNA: TGTGCCAGCAGCTTAAACAGGGACACTGAAGCTTTCTTT
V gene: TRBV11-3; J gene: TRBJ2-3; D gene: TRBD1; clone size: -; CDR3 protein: CASSLSGTGADTQYF; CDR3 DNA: TGTGCCAGCAGCTTAAGCGGTACAGGGGCCGATACGCAGTATTTT
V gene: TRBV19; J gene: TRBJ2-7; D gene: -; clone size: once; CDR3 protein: CASSRQREEYEQYF; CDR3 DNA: TGTGCCAGTAGTAGACAGAGAGAAGAGTACGAGCAGTACTTC
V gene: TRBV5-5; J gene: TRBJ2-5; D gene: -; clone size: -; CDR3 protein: CASSFTHRVELETQYF; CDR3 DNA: TGTGCCAGCAGCTTCACCCACAGGGTGGAATTGGAGACCCAGTACTTC
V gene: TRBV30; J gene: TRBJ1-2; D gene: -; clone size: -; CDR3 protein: CAWGPRYGYTF; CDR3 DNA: TGTGCCTGGGGCCCGCGCTATGGCTACACCTTC
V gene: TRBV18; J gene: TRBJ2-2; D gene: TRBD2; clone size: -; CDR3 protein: CASSPYTGLASGELFF; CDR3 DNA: TGTGCCAGCTCACCCTACACGGGACTAGCATCCGGGGAGCTGTTTTTT
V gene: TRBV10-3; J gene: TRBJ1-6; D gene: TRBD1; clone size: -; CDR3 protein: CAISEVGGQGKSPLHF; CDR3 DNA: TGTGCCATCAGTGAAGTTGGGGGACAGGGAAAATCACCCCTCCACTTT
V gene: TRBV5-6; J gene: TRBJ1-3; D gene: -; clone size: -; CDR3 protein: CASSLGARGNTIYF; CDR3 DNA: TGTGCCAGCAGCTTGGGGGCAAGGGGAAACACCATATATTTT
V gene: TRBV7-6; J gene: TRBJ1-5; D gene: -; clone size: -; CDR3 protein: CASSLYKSEPQHF; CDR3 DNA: TGTGCCAGCAGCTTATATAAATCCGAGCCCCAGCATTTT
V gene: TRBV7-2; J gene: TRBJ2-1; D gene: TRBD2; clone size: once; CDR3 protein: CASSPMLAGVGNEQFF; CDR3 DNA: TGTGCCAGCAGCCCCATGCTAGCGGGAGTGGGGAATGAGCAGTTCTTC
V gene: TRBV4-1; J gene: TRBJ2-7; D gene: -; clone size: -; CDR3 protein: CASSQGRAEQYF; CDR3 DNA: TGCGCCAGCAGCCAAGGAAGGGCCGAGCAGTACTTC
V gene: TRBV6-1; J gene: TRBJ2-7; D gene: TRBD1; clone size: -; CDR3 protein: CASSDRDRVKGGEQYF; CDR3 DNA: TGTGCCAGCAGTGATCGGGACAGGGTAAAAGGAGGTGAGCAGTACTTC
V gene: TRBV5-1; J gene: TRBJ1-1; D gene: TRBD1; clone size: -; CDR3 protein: CASSLGQGGYAFF; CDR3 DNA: TGCGCCAGCAGCTTGGGACAGGGTGGTTACGCTTTCTTT
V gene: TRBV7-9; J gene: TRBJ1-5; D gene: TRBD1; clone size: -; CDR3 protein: CASSTGVRQPQHF; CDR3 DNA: TGTGCCAGCAGTACAGGGGTTCGTCAGCCCCAGCATTTT
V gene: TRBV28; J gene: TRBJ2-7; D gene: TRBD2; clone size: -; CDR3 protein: CASSYDSTPGSGRTYEQYF; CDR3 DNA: TGTGCCAGCAGTTACGACTCTACTCCAGGTAGCGGGAGGACCTACGAGCAGTACTTC
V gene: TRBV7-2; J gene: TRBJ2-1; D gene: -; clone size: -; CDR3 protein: CASSLEGGPYNEQFF; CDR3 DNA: TGTGCCAGCAGCTTAGAAGGGGGTCCCTACAATGAGCAGTTCTTC
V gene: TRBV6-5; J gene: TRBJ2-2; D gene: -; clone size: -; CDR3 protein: CASSTGYRNTGELFF; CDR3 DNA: TGTGCCAGCTCTACAGGCTACAGGAACACCGGGGAGCTGTTTTTT
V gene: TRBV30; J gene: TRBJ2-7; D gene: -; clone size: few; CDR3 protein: CAWSSGYFDEQYF; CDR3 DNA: TGTGCCTGGAGTTCAGGGTATTTTGACGAGCAGTACTTC
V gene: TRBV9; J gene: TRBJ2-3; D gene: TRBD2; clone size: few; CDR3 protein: CASSVQGLAGDPFSF; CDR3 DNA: TGTGCCAGCAGCGTCCAGGGACTAGCGGGGGACCCATTCTCCTTT
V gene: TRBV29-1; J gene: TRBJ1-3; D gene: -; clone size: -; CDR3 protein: CSVEEVGGFGNTIYF; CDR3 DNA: TGCAGCGTTGAAGAGGTCGGGGGGTTCGGAAACACCATATATTTT
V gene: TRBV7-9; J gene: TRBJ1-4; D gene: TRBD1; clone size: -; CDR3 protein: CASSLQTGGGEKLFF; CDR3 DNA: TGTGCCAGCAGCTTGCAGACAGGGGGTGGTGAAAAACTGTTTTTT
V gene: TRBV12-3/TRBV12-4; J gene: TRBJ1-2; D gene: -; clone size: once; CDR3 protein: CASSYSYGYTF; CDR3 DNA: TGTGCCAGCAGTTACAGCTATGGCTACACCTTC
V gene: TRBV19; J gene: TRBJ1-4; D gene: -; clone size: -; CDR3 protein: CASSRTGGREKLFF; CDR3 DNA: TGTGCCAGTAGCCGCACGGGAGGGCGTGAAAAACTGTTTTTT
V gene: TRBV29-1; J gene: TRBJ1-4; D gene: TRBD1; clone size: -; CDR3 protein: CSVGRGHGEKLFF; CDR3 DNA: TGCAGCGTTGGGAGGGGGCACGGTGAAAAACTGTTTTTT
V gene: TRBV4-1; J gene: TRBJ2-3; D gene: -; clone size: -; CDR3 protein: CASSLDPATDTQYF; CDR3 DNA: TGCGCCAGCAGCCTGGATCCCGCCACAGATACGCAGTATTTT